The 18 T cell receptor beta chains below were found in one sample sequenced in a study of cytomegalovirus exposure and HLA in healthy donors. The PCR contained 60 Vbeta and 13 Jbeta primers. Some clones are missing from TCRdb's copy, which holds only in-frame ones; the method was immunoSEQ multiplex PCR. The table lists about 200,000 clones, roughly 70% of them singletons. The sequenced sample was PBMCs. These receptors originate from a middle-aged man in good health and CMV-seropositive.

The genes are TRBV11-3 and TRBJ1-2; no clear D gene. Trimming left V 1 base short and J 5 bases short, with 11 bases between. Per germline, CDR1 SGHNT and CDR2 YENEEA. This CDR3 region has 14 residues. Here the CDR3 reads CASSLAGGIYGYTF. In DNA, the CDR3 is TGTGCCAGCAGCTTAGCGGGTGGCATTTATGGCTACACCTTC.

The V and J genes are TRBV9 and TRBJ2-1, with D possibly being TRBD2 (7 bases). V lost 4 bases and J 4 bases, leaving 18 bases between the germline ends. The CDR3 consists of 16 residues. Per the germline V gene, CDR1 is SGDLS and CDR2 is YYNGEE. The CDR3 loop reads CASSPELAGAYNEQFF. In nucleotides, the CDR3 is TGTGCCAGCAGCCCAGAATTGGCGGGGGCTTACAATGAGCAGTTCTTC.

The CDR3 sequence: CASSSGDPRDRVPYEQYF. The DNA for the CDR3 is TGTGCCAGCAGCTCGGGGGACCCCCGGGACAGGGTCCCCTACGAGCAGTACTTC. V and J are TRBV5-4 and TRBJ2-7; 9 bases line up with TRBD1. The length of the CDR3 is 18 residues. J lost 2 bases, V lost 3 bases, and 15 bases had no gene match. Germline V gene lookup returns CDR1 SGHNT and CDR2 YYREEE (reference sequence).

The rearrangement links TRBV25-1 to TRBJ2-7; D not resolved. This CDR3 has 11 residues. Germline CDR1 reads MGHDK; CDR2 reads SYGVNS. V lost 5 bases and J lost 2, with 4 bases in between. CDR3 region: CASSTTYEQYF. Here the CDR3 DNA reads TGTGCCAGCAGTACTACCTACGAGCAGTACTTC.

The CDR3 DNA follows: TGTGCCAGCAGGCAAGGAGGTTCACCCCTCCACTTT. Amino acids: CASRQGGSPLHF. The V call is TRBV27, the J call TRBJ1-6; D call uncertain. Germline CDR1 and CDR2: MNHEY and SMNVEV (reference sequence). V was cut by 6 bases and J by 9 bases, with 9 bases left in between. The CDR3 runs to 12 residues.

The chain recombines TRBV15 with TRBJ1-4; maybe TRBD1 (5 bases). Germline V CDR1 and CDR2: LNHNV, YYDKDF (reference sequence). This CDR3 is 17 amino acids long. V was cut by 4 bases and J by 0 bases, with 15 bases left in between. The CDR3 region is CATSTGAGYATNEKLFF. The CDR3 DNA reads TGTGCCACCAGCACTGGGGCAGGCTATGCAACTAATGAAAAACTGTTTTTT.

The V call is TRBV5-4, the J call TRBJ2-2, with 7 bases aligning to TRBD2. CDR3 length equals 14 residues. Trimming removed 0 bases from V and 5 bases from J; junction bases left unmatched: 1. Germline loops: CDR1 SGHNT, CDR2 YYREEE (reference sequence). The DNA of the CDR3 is TGTGCCAGCAGCTTGGTCGGGGGGACCGGGGAGCTGTTTTTT. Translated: CASSLVGGTGELFF.

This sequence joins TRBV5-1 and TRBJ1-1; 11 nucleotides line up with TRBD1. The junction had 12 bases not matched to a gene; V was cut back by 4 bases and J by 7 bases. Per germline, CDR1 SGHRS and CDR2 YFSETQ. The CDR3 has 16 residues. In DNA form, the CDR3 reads TGCGCCAGCAGCCCTGTGGGACAGGGGGTTCGTTGTGAAGCTTTCTTT. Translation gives CASSPVGQGVRCEAFF.

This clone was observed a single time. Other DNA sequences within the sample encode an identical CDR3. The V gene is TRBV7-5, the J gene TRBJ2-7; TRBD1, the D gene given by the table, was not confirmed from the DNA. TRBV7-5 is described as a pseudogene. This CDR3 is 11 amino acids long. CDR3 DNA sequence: TGCAACAGGAAGGGGGCCTACGAGCAGTACTTC. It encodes CNRKGAYEQYF.

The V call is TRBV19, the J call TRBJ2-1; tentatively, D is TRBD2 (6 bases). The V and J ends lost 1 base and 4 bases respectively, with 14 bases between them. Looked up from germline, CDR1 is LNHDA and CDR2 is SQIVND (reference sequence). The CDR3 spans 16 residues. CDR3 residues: CASSIVPLARYNEQFF. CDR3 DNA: TGTGCCAGTAGTATAGTGCCCCTAGCGAGATACAATGAGCAGTTCTTC.

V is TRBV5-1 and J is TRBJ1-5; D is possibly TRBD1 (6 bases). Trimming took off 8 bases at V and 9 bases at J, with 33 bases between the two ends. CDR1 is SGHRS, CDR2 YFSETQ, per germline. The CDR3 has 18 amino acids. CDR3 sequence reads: CASPLAQPRDNFYLPQHF. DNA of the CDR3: TGCGCCAGTCCACTGGCACAACCCCGGGACAACTTTTACCTGCCCCAGCATTTT. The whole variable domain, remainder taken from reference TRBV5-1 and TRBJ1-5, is KAGVTQTPRYLIKTRGQQVTLSCSPISGHRSVSWYQQTPGQGLQFLFEYFSETQRNKGNFPGRFSGRQFSNSRSEMNVSTLELGDSALYLCASPLAQPRDNFYLPQHFGDGTRLSIL.

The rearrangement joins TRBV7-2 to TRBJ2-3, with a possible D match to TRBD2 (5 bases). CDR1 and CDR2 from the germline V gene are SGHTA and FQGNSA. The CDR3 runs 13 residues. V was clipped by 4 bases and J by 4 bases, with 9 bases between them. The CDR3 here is CASSWGAPDTQYF. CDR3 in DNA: TGTGCCAGCAGCTGGGGAGCCCCAGATACGCAGTATTTT. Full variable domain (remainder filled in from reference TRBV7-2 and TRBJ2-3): GAGVSQSPSNKVTEKGKDVELRCDPISGHTALYWYRQSLGQGLEFLIYFQGNSAPDKSGLPSDRFSAERTGGSVSTLTIQRTQQEDSAVYLCASSWGAPDTQYFGPGTRLTVL.

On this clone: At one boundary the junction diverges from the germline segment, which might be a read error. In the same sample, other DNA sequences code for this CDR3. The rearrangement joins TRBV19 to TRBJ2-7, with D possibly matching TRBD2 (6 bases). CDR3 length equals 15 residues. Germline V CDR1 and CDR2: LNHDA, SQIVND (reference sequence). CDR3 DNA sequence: TGTGCCAGTAGCATAGCTGTGGGGGGCTCCTACGAGCAGTACTTC. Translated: CASSIAVGGSYEQYF.

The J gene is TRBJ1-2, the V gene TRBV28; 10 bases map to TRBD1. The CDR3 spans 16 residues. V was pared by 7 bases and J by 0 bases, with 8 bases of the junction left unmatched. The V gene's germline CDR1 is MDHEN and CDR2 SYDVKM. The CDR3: CASTWDRGGSNYGYTF. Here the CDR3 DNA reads TGTGCCAGCACCTGGGACAGGGGAGGGTCTAACTATGGCTACACCTTC.

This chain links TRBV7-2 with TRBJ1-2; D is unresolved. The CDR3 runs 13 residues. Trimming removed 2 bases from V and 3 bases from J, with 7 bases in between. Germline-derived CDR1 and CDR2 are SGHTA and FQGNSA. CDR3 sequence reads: CASSLRGYYGYTF. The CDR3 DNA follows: TGTGCCAGCAGCTTACGGGGTTACTATGGCTACACCTTC.

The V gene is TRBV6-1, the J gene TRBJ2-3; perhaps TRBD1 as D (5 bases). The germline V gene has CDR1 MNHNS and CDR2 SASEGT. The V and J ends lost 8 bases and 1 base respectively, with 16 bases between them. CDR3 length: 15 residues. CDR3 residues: CASRKGVGRTDTQYF. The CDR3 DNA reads TGTGCCAGCCGAAAAGGGGTTGGTCGCACAGATACGCAGTATTTT.

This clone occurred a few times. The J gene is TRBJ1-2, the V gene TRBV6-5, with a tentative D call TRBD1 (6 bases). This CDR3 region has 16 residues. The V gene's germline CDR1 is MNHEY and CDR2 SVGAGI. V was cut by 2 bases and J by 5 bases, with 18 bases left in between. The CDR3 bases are TGTGCCAGCAGTTACCCCGGGGCTACAGGGATTTATGGCTACACCTTC. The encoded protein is CASSYPGATGIYGYTF.

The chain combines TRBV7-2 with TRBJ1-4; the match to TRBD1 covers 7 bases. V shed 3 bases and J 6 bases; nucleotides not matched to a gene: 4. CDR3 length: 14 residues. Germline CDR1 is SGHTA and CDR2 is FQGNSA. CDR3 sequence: CASSFPGQYEKLFF. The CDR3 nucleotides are TGTGCCAGCAGCTTCCCGGGACAGTATGAAAAACTGTTTTTT.